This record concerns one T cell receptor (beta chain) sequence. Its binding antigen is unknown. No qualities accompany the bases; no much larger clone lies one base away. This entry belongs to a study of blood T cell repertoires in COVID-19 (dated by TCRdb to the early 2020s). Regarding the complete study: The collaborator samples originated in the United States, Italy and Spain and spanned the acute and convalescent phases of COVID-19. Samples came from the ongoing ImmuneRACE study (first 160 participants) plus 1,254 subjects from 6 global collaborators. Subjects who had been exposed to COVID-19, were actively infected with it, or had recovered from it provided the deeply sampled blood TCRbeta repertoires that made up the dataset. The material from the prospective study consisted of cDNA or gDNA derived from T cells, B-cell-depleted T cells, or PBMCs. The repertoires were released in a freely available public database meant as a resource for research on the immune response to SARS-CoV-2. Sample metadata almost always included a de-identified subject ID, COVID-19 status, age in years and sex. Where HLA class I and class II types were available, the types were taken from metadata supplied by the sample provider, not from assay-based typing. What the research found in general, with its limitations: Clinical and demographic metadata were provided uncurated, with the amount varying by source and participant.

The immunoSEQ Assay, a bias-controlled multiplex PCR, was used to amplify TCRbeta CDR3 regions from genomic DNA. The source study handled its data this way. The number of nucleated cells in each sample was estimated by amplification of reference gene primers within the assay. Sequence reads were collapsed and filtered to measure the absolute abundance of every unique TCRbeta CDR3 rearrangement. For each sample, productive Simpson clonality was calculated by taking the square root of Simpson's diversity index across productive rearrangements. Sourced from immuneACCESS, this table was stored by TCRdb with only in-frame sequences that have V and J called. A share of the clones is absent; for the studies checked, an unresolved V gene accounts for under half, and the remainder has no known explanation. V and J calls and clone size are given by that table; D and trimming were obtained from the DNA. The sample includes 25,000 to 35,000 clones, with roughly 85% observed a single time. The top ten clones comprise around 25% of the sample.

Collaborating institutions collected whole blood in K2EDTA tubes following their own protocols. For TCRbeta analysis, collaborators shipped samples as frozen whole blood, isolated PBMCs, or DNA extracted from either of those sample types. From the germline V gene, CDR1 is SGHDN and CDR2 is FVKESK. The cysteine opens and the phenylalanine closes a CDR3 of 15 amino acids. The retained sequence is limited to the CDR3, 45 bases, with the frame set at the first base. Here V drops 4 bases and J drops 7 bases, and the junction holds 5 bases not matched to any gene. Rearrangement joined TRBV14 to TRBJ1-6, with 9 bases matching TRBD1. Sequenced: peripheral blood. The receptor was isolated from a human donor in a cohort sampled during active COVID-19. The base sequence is TGTGCCAGCAGCCCACAGGGGGCGAGGAATTCACCCCTCCACTTT. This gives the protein CASSPQGARNSPLHF.